This entry concerns a single T cell receptor beta chain. The data stem from a study of shared clonotypes between healthy human individuals. This CDR3 has 16 amino acids. V dropped 4 bases and J dropped 3 bases, with 19 bases sitting between them. CDR1 SGHRS and CDR2 YFSETQ come from the germline V gene. TCRdb's copy holds only in-frame clones and misses some; the assay was immunoSEQ multiplex PCR. Among 2 million to 2.5 million clones listed, over 85% were seen once. The receptor's source is a young man in good health. Some clones in this sample may be carry-over from other donors' samples. The source material was naive CD4+ T cells from PBMCs. The subset is: CD45RA+ positively selected. The chain combines TRBV5-1 with TRBJ2-5, with D possibly being TRBD2 (5 bases). CDR3 DNA sequence: TGCGCCAGCAGCGTAGGACTGAATATGAGGGAAGAGACCCAGTACTTC. Translated, it gives CASSVGLNMREETQYF.